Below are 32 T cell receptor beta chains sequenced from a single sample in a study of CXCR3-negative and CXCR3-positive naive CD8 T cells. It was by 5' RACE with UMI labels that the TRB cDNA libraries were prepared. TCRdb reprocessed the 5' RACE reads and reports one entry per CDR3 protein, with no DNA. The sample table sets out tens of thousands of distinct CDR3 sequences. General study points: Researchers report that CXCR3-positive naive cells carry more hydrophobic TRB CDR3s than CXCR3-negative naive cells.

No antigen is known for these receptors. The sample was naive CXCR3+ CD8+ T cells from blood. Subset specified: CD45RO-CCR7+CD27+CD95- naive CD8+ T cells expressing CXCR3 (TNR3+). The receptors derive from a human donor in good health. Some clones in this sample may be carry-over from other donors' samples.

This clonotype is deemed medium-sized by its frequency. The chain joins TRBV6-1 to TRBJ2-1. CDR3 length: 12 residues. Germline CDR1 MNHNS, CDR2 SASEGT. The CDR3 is CASSENYNEQFF.

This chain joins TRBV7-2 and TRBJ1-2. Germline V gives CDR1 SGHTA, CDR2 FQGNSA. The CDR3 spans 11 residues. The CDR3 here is CASSPDPEPNF.

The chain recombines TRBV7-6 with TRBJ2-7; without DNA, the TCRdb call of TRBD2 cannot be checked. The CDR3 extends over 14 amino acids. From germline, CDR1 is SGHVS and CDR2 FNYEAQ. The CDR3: CASSWTSGNHEQYF.

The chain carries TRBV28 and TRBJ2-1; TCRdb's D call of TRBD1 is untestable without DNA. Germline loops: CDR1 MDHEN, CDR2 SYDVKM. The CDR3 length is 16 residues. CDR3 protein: CASSLIEDRVYNEQFF. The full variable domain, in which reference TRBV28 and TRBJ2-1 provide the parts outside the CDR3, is DVKVTQSSRYLVKRTGEKVFLECVQDMDHENMFWYRQDPGLGLRLIYFSYDVKMKEKGDIPEGYSVSREKKERFSLILESASTNQTSMYLCASSLIEDRVYNEQFFGPGTRLTVL.

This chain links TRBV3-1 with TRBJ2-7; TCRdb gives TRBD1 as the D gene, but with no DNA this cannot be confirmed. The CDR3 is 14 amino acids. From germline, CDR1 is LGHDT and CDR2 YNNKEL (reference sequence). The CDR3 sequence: CASSQFDRASEQYF.

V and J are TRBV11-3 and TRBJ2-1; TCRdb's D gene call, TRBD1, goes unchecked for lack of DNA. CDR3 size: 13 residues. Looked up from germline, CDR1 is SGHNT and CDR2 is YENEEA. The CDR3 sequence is CASSSNTGDEQFF.

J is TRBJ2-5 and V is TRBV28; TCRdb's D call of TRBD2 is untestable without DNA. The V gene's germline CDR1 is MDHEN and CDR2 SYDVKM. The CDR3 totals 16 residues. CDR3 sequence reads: CASSFRREGLKETQYF.

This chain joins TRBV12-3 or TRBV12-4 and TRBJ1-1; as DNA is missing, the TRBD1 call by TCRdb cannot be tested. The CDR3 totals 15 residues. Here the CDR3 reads CASNLAIGGTKVAFF.

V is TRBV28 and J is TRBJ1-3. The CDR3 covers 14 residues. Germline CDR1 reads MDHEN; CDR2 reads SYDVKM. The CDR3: CASSPQTEVNTIYF.

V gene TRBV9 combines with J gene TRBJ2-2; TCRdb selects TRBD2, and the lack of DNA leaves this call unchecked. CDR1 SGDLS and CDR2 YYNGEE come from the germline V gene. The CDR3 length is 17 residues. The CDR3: CASSAKPSGTNTGELFF. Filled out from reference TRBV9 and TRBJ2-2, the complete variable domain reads DSGVTQTPKHLITATGQRVTLRCSPRSGDLSVYWYQQSLDQGLQFLIQYYNGEERAKGNILERFSAQQFPDLHSELNLSSLELGDSALYFCASSAKPSGTNTGELFFGEGSRLTVL.

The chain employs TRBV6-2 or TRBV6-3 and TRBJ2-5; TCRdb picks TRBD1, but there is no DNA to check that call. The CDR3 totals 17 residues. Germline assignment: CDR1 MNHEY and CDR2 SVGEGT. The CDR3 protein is CASSYVGTGEIGETQYF.

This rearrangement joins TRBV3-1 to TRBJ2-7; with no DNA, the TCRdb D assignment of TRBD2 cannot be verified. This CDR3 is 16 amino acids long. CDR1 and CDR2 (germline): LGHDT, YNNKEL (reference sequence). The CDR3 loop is CASSQDSGQGLYEQYF.

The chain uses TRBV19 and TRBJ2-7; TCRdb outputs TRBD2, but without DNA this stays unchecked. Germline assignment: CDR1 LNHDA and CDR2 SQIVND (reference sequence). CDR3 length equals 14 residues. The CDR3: CASSSGLAAYEQYF.

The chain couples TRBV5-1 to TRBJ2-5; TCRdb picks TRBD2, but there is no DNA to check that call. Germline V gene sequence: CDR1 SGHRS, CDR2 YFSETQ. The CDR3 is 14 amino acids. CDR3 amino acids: CASSKLESQETQYF.

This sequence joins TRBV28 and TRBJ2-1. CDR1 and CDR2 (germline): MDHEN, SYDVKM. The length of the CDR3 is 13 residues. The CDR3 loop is CASSLGANNEQFF.

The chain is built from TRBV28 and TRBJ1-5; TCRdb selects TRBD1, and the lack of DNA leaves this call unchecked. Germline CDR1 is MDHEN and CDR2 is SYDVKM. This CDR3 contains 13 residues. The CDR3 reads CASSWAGNQPQHF.

The CDR3 sequence: CASSEAPGNGAYEQYF. This chain joins TRBV6-1 and TRBJ2-7; TCRdb's D call of TRBD1 is untestable without DNA. Germline CDR1 MNHNS, CDR2 SASEGT. The length of the CDR3 is 16 residues.

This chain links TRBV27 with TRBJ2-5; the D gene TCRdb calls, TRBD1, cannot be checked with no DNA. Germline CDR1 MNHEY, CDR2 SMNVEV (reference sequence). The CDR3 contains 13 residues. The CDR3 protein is CASSFSTGETQYF.

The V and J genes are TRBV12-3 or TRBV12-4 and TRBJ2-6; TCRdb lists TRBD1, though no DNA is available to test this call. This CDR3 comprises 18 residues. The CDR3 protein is CASSPSTGSNSGANVLTF.

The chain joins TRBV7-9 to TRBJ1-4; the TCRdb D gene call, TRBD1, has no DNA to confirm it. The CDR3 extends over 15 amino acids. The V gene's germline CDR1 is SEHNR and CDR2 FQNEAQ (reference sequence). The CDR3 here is CASSPSGTTNEKLFF. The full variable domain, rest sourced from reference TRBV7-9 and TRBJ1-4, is DTGVSQNPRHKITKRGQNVTFRCDPISEHNRLYWYRQTLGQGPEFLTYFQNEAQLEKSRLLSDRFSAERPKGSFSTLEIQRTEQGDSAMYLCASSPSGTTNEKLFFGSGTQLSVL.

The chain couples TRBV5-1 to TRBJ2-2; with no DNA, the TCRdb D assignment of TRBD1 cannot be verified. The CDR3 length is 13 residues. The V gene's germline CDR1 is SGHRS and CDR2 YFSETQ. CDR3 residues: CASSSPGDGELFF.

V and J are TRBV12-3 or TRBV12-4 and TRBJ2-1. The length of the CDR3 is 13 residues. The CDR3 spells CASSLAQNNEQFF.

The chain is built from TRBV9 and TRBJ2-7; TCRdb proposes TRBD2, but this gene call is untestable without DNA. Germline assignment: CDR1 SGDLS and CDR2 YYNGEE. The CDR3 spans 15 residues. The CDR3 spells CASSPNSGSSREQYF.

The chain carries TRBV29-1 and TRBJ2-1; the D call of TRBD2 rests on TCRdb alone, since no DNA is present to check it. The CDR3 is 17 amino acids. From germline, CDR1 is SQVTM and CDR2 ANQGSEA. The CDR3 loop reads CSVGGPGLAGKLGEQFF.

This CDR3 reads CASSWGQVFYEQYF. The chain combines TRBV5-6 with TRBJ2-7; TCRdb indicates TRBD1, and absent DNA this call remains unverified. CDR1 is SGHDT, CDR2 YYEEEE, per germline. The CDR3 is 14 amino acids.

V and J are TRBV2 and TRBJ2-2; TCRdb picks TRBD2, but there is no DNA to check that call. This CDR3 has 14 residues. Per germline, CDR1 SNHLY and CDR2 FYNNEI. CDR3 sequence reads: CASRVEGSSGELFF.

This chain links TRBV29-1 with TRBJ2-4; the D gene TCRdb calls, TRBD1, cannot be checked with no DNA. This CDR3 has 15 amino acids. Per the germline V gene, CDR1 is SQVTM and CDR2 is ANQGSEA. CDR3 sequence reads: CSVEDGTGAKNIQYF.

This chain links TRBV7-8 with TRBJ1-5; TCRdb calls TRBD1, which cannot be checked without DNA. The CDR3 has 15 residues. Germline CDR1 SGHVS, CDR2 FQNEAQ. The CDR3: CASSLVGTGGQPQHF.

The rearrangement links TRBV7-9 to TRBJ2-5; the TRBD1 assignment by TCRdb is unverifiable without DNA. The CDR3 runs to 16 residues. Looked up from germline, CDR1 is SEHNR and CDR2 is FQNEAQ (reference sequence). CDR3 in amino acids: CASSFPGQGVQETQYF.

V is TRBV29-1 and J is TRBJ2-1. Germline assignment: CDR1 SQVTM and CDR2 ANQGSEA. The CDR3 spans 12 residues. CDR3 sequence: CSVAYEGNEQFF.

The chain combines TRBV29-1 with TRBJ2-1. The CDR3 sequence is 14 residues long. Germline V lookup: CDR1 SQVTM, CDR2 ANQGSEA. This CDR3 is CSVVLTTIYNEQLF.

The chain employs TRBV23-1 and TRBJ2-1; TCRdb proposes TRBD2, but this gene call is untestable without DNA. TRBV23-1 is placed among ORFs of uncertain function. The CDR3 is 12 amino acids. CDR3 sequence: CAQSGSRGEQFF.